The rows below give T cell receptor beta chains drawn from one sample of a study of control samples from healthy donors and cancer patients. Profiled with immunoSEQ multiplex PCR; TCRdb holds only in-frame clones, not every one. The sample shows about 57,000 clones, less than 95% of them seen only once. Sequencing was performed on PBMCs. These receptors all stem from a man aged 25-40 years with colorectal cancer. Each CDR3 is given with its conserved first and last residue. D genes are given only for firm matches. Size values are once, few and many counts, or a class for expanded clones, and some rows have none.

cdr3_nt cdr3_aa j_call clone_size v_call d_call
TGCGCCAGCAGCCAAGAGACGGGAAACCTCTATGGCTACACCTTC CASSQETGNLYGYTF TRBJ1-2 . TRBV4-3 .
TGTGCCAGCAGCAAAGGCGGATCTAATGAAAAACTGTTTTTT CASSKGGSNEKLFF TRBJ1-4 . TRBV5-8 .
TGCAGCGTCGCGCGGGCTAGCGGGGGCACCTACGAGCAGTACTTC CSVARASGGTYEQYF TRBJ2-7 once TRBV29-1 TRBD2
TGCGCCAGCAGCTTGGGAGCAACTAATGAAAAACTGTTTTTT CASSLGATNEKLFF TRBJ1-4 . TRBV5-1 .
TGTGCCAGTAGTATTGCGGCTAGCGGGGGGGCTGGCAATGAGCAGTTCTTC CASSIAASGGAGNEQFF TRBJ2-1 once TRBV19 TRBD2
TGTGCCAGTAGCCCAAGCGGGTCCTTCGGGCGGTTCATCCACTACGAGCAGTACTTC CASSPSGSFGRFIHYEQYF TRBJ2-7 . TRBV19 .
TGTGCCAGCAGCTTGGCACCCACCACCGGGGAGCTGTTTTTT CASSLAPTTGELFF TRBJ2-2 . TRBV7-2 .
TGCGCCAGCAGCTTGCTGACAGGTTCGGGGCTCAATGAGCAGTTCTTC CASSLLTGSGLNEQFF TRBJ2-1 . TRBV5-1 .
TGTGCCAGCAGGGGTCGACTAGATACGCAGTATTTT CASRGRLDTQYF TRBJ2-3 . TRBV6-4 .
TGTGCCAGTAGTATTGGGCAGGGTCACCATTTT CASSIGQGHHF TRBJ1-5 . TRBV19 .
TGTGCCAGCAGCCTGCCCGGGACAGGGGCCGGTGGCTACACCTTC CASSLPGTGAGGYTF TRBJ1-2 few TRBV5-5 TRBD1
TGCGCCAGCAGCCAATCAACCGGGACTAGCGGGGGGGCGTCAGATACGCAGTATTTT CASSQSTGTSGGASDTQYF TRBJ2-3 once TRBV4-3 TRBD2
TGTGCCAGCAGCTTTGAATCTTCGAGGGGTCGCACTGAAGCTTTCTTT CASSFESSRGRTEAFF TRBJ1-1 . TRBV7-2 .
TGTGCCAGCAGCGTCGGCGGCGGGAGGGGCACCGGGGAGCTGTTTTTT CASSVGGGRGTGELFF TRBJ2-2 . TRBV9 TRBD2
TGTGCCAGTATGTTAGCGGGGGTCTACAATGAGCAGTTCTTC CASMLAGVYNEQFF TRBJ2-1 . TRBV19 TRBD2
TGTGCCTGGAACAGGGACAGGATGAACACTGAAGCTTTCTTT CAWNRDRMNTEAFF TRBJ1-1 . TRBV30 TRBD1
TGTGCCAGCAGCCGACCCGGGGAGACCCAGTACTTC CASSRPGETQYF TRBJ2-5 . TRBV7-2 .
TGTGCCAGCAGCTTTTTCCCCCGCACTAGCTCTGGAAACACCATATATTTT CASSFFPRTSSGNTIYF TRBJ1-3 . TRBV5-6 .
TGTGCCAGCTCACCGGGACAGGAGACCGGGGAGCTGTTTTTT CASSPGQETGELFF TRBJ2-2 . TRBV18 TRBD1
TGTGCCAGCAGCCCTAATACCGGGGAACCTTACAATGAGCAGTTCTTC CASSPNTGEPYNEQFF TRBJ2-1 . TRBV7-2 .
TGCGCCAGCAGTGAGTCGACAAGGACAGGGCGGGGGCGAGCTTTCTTT CASSESTRTGRGRAFF TRBJ1-1 . TRBV10-2 TRBD1
TGTGCCAGCAGCCAAGGGTACTATGGGGGACCAAGCCAAGAGACCCAGTACTTC CASSQGYYGGPSQETQYF TRBJ2-5 . TRBV11-2 .
TGTGCCAGCAGCTTTAACACCGGGGAGCTGTTTTTT CASSFNTGELFF TRBJ2-2 . TRBV13 .